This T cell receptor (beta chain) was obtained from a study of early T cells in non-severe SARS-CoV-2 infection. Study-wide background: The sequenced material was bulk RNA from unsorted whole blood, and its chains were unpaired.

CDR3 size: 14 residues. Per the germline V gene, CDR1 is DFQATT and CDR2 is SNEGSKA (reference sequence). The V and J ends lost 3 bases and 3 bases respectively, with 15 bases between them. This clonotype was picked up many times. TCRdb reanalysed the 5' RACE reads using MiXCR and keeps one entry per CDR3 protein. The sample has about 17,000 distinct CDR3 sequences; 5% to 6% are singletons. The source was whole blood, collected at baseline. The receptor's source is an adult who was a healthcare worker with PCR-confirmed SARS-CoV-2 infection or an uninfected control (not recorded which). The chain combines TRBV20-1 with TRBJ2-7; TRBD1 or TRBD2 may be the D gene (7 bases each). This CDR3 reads CSASFGRGGYEQYF. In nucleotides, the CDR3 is TGCAGTGCTAGTTTCGGCAGGGGGGGCTACGAGCAGTACTTC.